The 19 T cell receptor beta chains below all came from one sample that was sequenced in a study of blood T cells in healthy people across ages. PCR was performed a second time for about 6 to 11 cycles using a sample-barcoded 5' primer and a J-beta primer mix. TCRdb re-called the 5' RACE reads with MiXCR, one entry per CDR3 protein. Of 1.5 million to 2 million distinct CDR3 sequences in the sample, 49% are singletons; the top ten hold approximately 2%. The sample taken for sequencing was blood. These receptor sequences come from a woman in her 40s in good health.

This clonotype has only a few counts. The gene calls are TRBV5-1 and TRBJ2-3; 14 bases fit TRBD2. The CDR3 consists of 16 residues. V dropped 2 bases and J dropped 4; count of bases not matched to a gene: 3. Germline loops: CDR1 SGHRS, CDR2 YFSETQ. CDR3 protein: CASSLPGLAGADTQYF. CDR3 coding DNA: TGCGCCAGCAGCTTACCGGGACTAGCGGGGGCAGATACGCAGTATTTT.

The gene calls are TRBV24-1 and TRBJ2-1; D is uncertain. Trimming stripped 3 bases from V and 2 bases from J, with 7 bases between. The CDR3 consists of 14 residues. The germline CDR1 and CDR2 sequences are KGHDR and SFDVKD. The CDR3: CATSDREPYNEQFF. CDR3 nucleotide sequence: TGTGCCACCAGTGATAGGGAACCCTACAATGAGCAGTTCTTC.

The chain couples TRBV3-1 to TRBJ1-2, with 7 bases that match TRBD1. V was pared by 4 bases and J by 4 bases, with 9 bases of the junction left unmatched. The CDR3 loop spans 15 amino acids. The germline V gene has CDR1 LGHDT and CDR2 YNNKEL (reference sequence). The CDR3 DNA sequence: TGTGCCAGCAGCCCGACGGAACAGGGGTCCTATGGCTACACCTTC. This gives the protein CASSPTEQGSYGYTF. Looking up the rest from reference TRBV3-1 and TRBJ1-2 gives the full variable domain: DTAVSQTPKYLVTQMGNDKSIKCEQNLGHDTMYWYKQDSKKFLKIMFSYNNKELIINETVPNRFSPKSPDKAHLNLHINSLELGDSAVYFCASSPTEQGSYGYTFGSGTRLTVV.

V and J are TRBV4-2 and TRBJ1-4, with D unresolved. The CDR3 runs 13 residues. From germline, CDR1 is LGHNA and CDR2 YNFKEQ. Trimming pared 8 bases from V and 8 bases from J, leaving 15 bases between. CDR3: CASRPPDLEKLFF. The CDR3 bases are TGTGCCAGCCGACCGCCGGACCTAGAAAAACTGTTTTTT.

The chain is built from TRBV27 and TRBJ2-7; D is undetermined. Trimming left V 0 bases short and J 2 bases short, with 8 bases between. Germline V lookup: CDR1 MNHEY, CDR2 SMNVEV (reference sequence). The CDR3 extends over 14 amino acids. The CDR3 DNA follows: TGTGCCAGCAGTTTATCCGCGGCCCCCTACGAGCAGTACTTC. This codes for CASSLSAAPYEQYF.

The V gene is TRBV20-1, the J gene TRBJ1-1; D is possibly TRBD1 (6 bases). V was cut by 4 bases and J by 3 bases, with 12 bases left in between. The CDR3 is 13 residues long. Germline V gene sequence: CDR1 DFQATT, CDR2 SNEGSKA (reference sequence). The CDR3 bases are TGCAGTGCTAACGGACAGCAGGACACTGAAGCTTTCTTT. Protein product: CSANGQQDTEAFF.

The chain combines TRBV20-1 with TRBJ2-5; 14 bases fit TRBD2. J lost 2 bases, V lost 3 bases, and 8 bases had no gene match. The CDR3 has 17 amino acids. CDR1 is DFQATT, CDR2 SNEGSKA, per germline (reference sequence). The CDR3: CSASMGLAGELQETQYF. CDR3 nucleotides: TGCAGTGCTAGCATGGGACTAGCGGGGGAGCTGCAAGAGACCCAGTACTTC.

This clonotype was observed a handful of times. The chain is built from TRBV3-1 and TRBJ2-1, with D possibly being TRBD1 (5 bases). Trimming cost V 3 bases and J 4 bases, with 7 bases left between them. Germline-derived CDR1 and CDR2 are LGHDT and YNNKEL (reference sequence). The CDR3 has 13 amino acids. The CDR3 coding sequence is TGTGCCAGCAGCCAGACAGATTACAATGAGCAGTTCTTC. This gives the protein CASSQTDYNEQFF.

This clonotype has only one observation. This chain uses TRBV2 with TRBJ2-5; D unresolved. Germline values: CDR1 SNHLY, CDR2 FYNNEI. With 2 bases removed from V and 5 bases from J, the gap between germline ends came to 15 bases. CDR3 length: 15 residues. The CDR3 region has the DNA TGTGCCAGCAGTGAAAATCCCCAGTCATGGGAGACCCAGTACTTC. Amino acids: CASSENPQSWETQYF.

The V gene is TRBV5-1, the J gene TRBJ1-4; tentatively, D is TRBD1 (6 bases). Germline lookup yields CDR1 SGHRS and CDR2 YFSETQ. This CDR3 contains 16 residues. V was pared by 4 bases and J by 1 base, with 14 bases between. This CDR3 reads CASSGGGGQTNEKLFF. The CDR3, as DNA: TGCGCCAGCAGCGGCGGGGGGGGGCAAACTAATGAAAAACTGTTTTTT.

This clonotype was detected only a few times. CDR3 in DNA: TGCAGTGCTAGGTACCCACGGATCTCCCTCTACGAGCAGTACTTC. Encoded protein: CSARYPRISLYEQYF. The chain has TRBV20-1 and TRBJ2-7; D not resolved. The V end lost 3 bases, the J end lost 3 bases, and 18 bases lay between the germline ends. Germline V gene sequence: CDR1 DFQATT, CDR2 SNEGSKA (reference sequence). This CDR3 is built from 15 residues.

The chain couples TRBV6-2 or TRBV6-3 to TRBJ2-3; perhaps TRBD1 as D (6 bases). V was shortened by 0 bases and J by 4 bases, with 11 bases between the two germline ends. Germline CDR1 MNHEY, CDR2 SVGEGT. The CDR3 totals 15 residues. The CDR3: CASSYSMGASDTQYF. In nucleotides, the CDR3 is TGTGCCAGCAGTTACTCAATGGGGGCTTCAGATACGCAGTATTTT.

The rearrangement joins TRBV7-9 to TRBJ2-7; D is perhaps TRBD1 or TRBD2 (5 bases each). Germline-derived CDR1 and CDR2 are SEHNR and FQNEAQ (reference sequence). The CDR3 spans 13 residues. Trimming stripped 5 bases from V and 3 bases from J, with 11 bases between. The CDR3 DNA is TGTGCCAGCAGCCCTGAGGGGAGCTACGAGCAGTACTTC. Its protein product is CASSPEGSYEQYF.

In this sample, this clonotype turned up once. V is TRBV6-5 and J is TRBJ2-1; 7 bases line up with TRBD1. Germline-derived CDR1 and CDR2 are MNHEY and SVGAGI. Unmatched junction bases numbered 4, after V lost 0 bases and J lost 5 bases. The CDR3 extends over 15 amino acids. CDR3 region: CASSYSRDSHNEQFF. The CDR3 bases are TGTGCCAGCAGTTACTCGAGGGACAGTCACAATGAGCAGTTCTTC.

V and J are TRBV7-2 and TRBJ2-7; 7 positions agree with TRBD1. Looked up from germline, CDR1 is SGHTA and CDR2 is FQGNSA. Unmatched junction bases numbered 8, after V lost 5 bases and J lost 4 bases. This CDR3 is built from 14 residues. The chain's CDR3 is CASSINRGNYEQYF. CDR3 coding DNA: TGTGCCAGCAGCATCAACAGGGGAAATTACGAGCAGTACTTC.

This clonotype has just a few counts. The chain carries TRBV5-1 and TRBJ2-5; D perhaps matches TRBD1 (5 bases). From germline, CDR1 is SGHRS and CDR2 YFSETQ. V shed 4 bases and J shed 5 bases, with 12 bases lying between them. The CDR3 has 13 amino acids. CDR3 amino acids: CASSPTAGETQYF. The CDR3 bases are TGCGCCAGCAGCCCGACAGCCGGGGAGACCCAGTACTTC.

This chain uses TRBV12-3 or TRBV12-4 with TRBJ2-5; D possibly corresponds to TRBD2 (7 bases). This CDR3 contains 15 residues. The V and J ends lost 3 bases and 1 base respectively, with 12 bases between them. As DNA, the CDR3 is TGTGCCAGCAGTTTCCGCGGGGGCCTCCAAGAGACCCAGTACTTC. As protein: CASSFRGGLQETQYF.

In its sample, this clonotype was seen a few times. The CDR3 sequence is CASRETRGRAGGTEQYF. The DNA for the CDR3 is TGTGCCAGCAGAGAAACTAGGGGGCGAGCGGGGGGAACCGAGCAGTACTTC. The chain links TRBV7-2 to TRBJ2-7, with 9 bases aligning to TRBD2. This CDR3 has 17 amino acids. V gave up 6 bases and J gave up 6 bases; unmatched junction bases: 18. Germline V CDR1 and CDR2: SGHTA, FQGNSA.

Only one count was recorded for this clonotype. The junction differs from germline at one of its ends, possibly a read error. The chain is built from TRBV24-1 and TRBJ2-1, with TRBD2 matching over 8 bases. Germline CDR1 KGHDR, CDR2 SFDVKD. The CDR3 totals 15 residues. The CDR3 nucleotides are TGTGCCACCAGCCAGAGGACTAGCAGATACAATGAGCAGTTCTTT. This translates into CATSQRTSRYNEQFF.